This paragraph reports one T cell receptor (beta chain). What it binds is unknown. The data belong to a study of shared clonotypes between healthy human individuals. Study-wide context: Donors consisted of two women and a few men between 18 and 49.

The CDR3 has 14 residues. Germline CDR1 reads SGHTS; CDR2 reads YDEGEE. Trimming took off 4 bases at V and 4 bases at J, with 15 bases between the two ends. The authors ran unsorted PBMC replicate PCRs on around 270 ng DNA, about 30,000 T cell genomes. Ten immunoSEQ deep assay plates served to sequence unsorted PBMC DNA. The method was immunoSEQ multiplex PCR; TCRdb's version includes in-frame clones alone and lacks a portion of them. The repertoire holds fewer than 650,000 clones, roughly 79% seen once, with about 12% in the top ten. Points from the study as a whole: A limitation of the genetic and exposure-history diversity represented arose from few donors.

Source material: PBMCs. The chain links TRBV5-8 to TRBJ2-7; maybe TRBD1 (6 bases). The TCR comes from a woman between 40 and 50 years old in good health. Some clones in this sample may be carry-over from other donors' samples. In DNA, the CDR3 is TGTGCCAGCAGCCCCCGCGACAGGAGTTACGAGCAGTACTTC. This codes for CASSPRDRSYEQYF.